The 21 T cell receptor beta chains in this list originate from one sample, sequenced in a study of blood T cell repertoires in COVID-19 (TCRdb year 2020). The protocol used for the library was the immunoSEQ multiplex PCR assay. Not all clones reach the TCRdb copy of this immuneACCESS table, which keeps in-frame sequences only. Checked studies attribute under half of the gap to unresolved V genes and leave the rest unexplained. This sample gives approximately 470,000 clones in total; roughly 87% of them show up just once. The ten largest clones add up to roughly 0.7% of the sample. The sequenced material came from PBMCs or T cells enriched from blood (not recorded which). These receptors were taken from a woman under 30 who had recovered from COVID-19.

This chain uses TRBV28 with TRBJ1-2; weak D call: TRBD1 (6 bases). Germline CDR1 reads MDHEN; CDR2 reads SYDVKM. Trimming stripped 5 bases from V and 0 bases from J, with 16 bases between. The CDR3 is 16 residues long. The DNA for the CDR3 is TGTGCCAGCAGTGTCGGACAGCGATGGGCTAACTATGGCTACACCTTC. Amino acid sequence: CASSVGQRWANYGYTF.

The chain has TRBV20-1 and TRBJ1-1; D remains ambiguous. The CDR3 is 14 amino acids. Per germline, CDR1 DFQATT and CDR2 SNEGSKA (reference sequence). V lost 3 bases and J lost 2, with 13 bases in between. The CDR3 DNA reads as TGCAGTGCTAGTTCGTCAGGATTAAACACTGAAGCTTTCTTT. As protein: CSASSSGLNTEAFF.

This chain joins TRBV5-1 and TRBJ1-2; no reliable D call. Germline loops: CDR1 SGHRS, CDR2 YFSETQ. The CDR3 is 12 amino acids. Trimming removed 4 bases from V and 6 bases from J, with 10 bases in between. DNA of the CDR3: TGCGCCAGCAGCATTACAGCGGATGGCTACACCTTC. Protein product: CASSITADGYTF.

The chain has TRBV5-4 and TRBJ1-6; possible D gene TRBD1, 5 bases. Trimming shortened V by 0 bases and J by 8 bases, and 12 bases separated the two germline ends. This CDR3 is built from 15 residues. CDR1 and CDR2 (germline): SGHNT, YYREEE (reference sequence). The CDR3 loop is CASSLEGDGDSPLHF. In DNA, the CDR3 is TGTGCCAGCAGCTTGGAAGGGGATGGCGATTCACCCCTCCACTTT.

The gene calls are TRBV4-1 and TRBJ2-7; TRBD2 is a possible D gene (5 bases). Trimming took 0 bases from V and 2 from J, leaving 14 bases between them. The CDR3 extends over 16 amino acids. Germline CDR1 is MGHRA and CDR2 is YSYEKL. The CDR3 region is CASSQESGATAYEQYF. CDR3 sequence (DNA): TGCGCCAGCAGCCAAGAGAGCGGAGCGACTGCCTACGAGCAGTACTTC.

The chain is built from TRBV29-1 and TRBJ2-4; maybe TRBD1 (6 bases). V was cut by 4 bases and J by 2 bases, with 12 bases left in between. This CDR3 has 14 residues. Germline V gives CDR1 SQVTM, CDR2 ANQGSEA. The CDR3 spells CSVAIQGSKNIQYF. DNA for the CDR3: TGCAGCGTTGCCATACAGGGATCCAAAAACATTCAGTACTTC. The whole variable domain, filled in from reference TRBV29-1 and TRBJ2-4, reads SAVISQKPSRDICQRGTSLTIQCQVDSQVTMMFWYRQQPGQSLTLIATANQGSEATYESGFVIDKFPISRPNLTFSTLTVSNMSPEDSSIYLCSVAIQGSKNIQYFGAGTRLSVL.

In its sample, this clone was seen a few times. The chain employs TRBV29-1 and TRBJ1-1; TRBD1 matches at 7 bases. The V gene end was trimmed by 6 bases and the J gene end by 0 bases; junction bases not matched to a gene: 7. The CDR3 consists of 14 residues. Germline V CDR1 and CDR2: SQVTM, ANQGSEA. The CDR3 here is CSVGGTVMNTEAFF. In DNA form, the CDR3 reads TGCAGCGTCGGCGGGACAGTCATGAACACTGAAGCTTTCTTT.

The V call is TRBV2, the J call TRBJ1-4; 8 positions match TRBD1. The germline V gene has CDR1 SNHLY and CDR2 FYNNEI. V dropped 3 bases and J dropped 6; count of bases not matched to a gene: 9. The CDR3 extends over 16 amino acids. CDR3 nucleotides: TGTGCCAGCAGTGAGTCGGCGGACAGGGAGGATGAAAAACTGTTTTTT. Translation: CASSESADREDEKLFF.

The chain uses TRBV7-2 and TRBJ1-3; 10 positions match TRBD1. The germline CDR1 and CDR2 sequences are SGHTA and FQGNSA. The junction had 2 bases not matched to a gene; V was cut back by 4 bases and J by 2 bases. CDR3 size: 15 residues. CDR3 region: CASSSTGGTGNTIYF. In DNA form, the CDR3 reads TGTGCCAGCAGCTCGACAGGGGGCACTGGAAACACCATATATTTT.

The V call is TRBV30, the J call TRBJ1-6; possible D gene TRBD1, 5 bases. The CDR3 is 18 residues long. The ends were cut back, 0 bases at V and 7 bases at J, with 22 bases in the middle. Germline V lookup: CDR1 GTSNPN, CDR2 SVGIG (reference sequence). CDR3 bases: TGTGCCTGGAGTGTAATCTACGCCCTCGGGAGGGACAATTCACCCCTCCACTTT. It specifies CAWSVIYALGRDNSPLHF.

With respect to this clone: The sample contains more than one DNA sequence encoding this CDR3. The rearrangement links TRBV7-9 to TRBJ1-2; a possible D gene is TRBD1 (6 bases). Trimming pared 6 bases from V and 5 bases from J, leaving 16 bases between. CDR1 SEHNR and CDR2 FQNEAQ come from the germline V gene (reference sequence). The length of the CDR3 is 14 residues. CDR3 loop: CASSSQGGLYGYTF. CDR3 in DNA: TGTGCCAGCAGTTCACAGGGTGGGTTATATGGCTACACCTTC.

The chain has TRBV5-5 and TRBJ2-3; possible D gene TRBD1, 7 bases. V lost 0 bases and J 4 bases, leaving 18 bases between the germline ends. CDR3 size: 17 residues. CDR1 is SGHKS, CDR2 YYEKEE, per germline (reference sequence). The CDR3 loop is CASSLVAGQGDSDTQYF. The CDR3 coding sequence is TGTGCCAGCAGCTTGGTGGCGGGCCAGGGGGACTCAGATACGCAGTATTTT.

The CDR3 protein is CASSSSADTEAFF. DNA of the CDR3: TGTGCCAGCAGCTCTTCCGCGGACACTGAAGCTTTCTTT. The chain employs TRBV12-3 or TRBV12-4 and TRBJ1-1, with D hard to call. Trimming left V 6 bases short and J 3 bases short, with 11 bases between. CDR3 size: 13 residues.

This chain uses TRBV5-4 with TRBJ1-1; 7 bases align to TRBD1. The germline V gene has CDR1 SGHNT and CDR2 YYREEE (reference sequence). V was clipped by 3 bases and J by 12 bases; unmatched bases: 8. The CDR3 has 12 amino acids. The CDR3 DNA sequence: TGTGCCAGCAGCTCCCCGACAGGGCAGACTTTCTTT. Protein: CASSSPTGQTFF.

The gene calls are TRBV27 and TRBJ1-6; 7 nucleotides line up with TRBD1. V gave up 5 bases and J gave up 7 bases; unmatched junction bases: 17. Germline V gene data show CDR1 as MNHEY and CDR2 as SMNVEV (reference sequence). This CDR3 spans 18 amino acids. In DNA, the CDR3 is TGTGCCAGCAGTCTCACTAAACAGGGGTGGGCACGGAATTCACCCCTCCACTTT. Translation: CASSLTKQGWARNSPLHF.

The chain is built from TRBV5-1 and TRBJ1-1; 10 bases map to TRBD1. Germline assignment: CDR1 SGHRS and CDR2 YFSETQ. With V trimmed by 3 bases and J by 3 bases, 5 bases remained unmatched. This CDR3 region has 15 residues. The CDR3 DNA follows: TGCGCCAGCAGCTCATCCGGACAGGGGGACACTGAAGCTTTCTTT. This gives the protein CASSSSGQGDTEAFF.

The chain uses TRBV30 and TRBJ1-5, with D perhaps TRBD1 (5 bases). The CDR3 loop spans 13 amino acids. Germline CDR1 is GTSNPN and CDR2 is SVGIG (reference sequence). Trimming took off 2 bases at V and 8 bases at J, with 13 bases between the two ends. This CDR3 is CAWSIKGYEPQHF. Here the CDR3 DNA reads TGTGCCTGGAGTATCAAGGGGTACGAGCCCCAGCATTTT.

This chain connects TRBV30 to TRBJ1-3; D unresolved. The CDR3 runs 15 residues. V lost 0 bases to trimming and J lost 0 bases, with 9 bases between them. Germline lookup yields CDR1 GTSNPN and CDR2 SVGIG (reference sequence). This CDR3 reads CAWSVYLDSGNTIYF. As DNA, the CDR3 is TGTGCCTGGAGTGTTTATTTAGACTCTGGAAACACCATATATTTT.

The CDR3 DNA is TGTGCCAGCAGCTTAGCAGGGGGCCGTGGCTACACCTTC. It codes for CASSLAGGRGYTF. The chain joins TRBV7-2 to TRBJ1-2; 7 bases map to TRBD1. The V and J ends lost 0 bases and 7 bases, in that order; junction bases with no gene match: 2. CDR1 and CDR2 from the germline V gene are SGHTA and FQGNSA. The CDR3 contains 13 residues.

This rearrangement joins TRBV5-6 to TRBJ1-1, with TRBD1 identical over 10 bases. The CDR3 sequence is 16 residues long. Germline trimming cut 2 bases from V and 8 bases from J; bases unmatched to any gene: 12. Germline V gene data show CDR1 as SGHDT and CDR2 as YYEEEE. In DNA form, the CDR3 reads TGTGCCAGCAGCTTTGGGACAGGGGTACTAACTAGGGAAGCTTTCTTT. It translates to CASSFGTGVLTREAFF.

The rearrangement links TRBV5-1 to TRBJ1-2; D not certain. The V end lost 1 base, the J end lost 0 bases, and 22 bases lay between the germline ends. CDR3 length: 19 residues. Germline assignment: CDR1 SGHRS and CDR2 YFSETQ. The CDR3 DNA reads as TGCGCCAGCAGCTTGATTGGCCGCGATTGGAGGGAAGCTAACTATGGCTACACCTTC. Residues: CASSLIGRDWREANYGYTF.